A single sample is the source of the 32 T cell receptor beta chains below, sequenced in a study of blood T cell repertoires in COVID-19. Sequenced by immunoSEQ multiplex PCR; TCRdb stores in-frame clones only, minus some. The sample holds 250,000 to 350,000 clones, approximately 89% seen once. Sequenced: peripheral blood. The source of these receptors is an older woman with acute or convalescent COVID-19.

V and J are TRBV5-5 and TRBJ2-5; no reliable D call. The CDR3 runs 15 residues. V was shortened by 0 bases and J by 5 bases, with 14 bases between the two germline ends. The germline V gene encodes CDR1 SGHKS and CDR2 YYEKEE (reference sequence). CDR3 sequence reads: CASSLGQASWETQYF. The CDR3, as DNA: TGTGCCAGCAGCTTGGGCCAGGCCTCCTGGGAGACCCAGTACTTC.

This chain joins TRBV2 and TRBJ1-6; 10 bases are shared with TRBD1. The V segment lost 9 bases and the J segment 7 bases; nucleotides outside the gene matches: 6. The length of the CDR3 is 14 residues. Germline V lookup: CDR1 SNHLY, CDR2 FYNNEI. The chain's CDR3 is CASTRDRGNSPLHF. CDR3 coding DNA: TGTGCCAGTACCCGGGACAGGGGAAATTCACCCCTCCACTTT.

The chain recombines TRBV28 with TRBJ1-5; the D is unclear. CDR1 MDHEN and CDR2 SYDVKM come from the germline V gene. This CDR3 comprises 14 residues. The V and J ends lost 6 bases and 1 base respectively, with 10 bases between them. DNA for the CDR3: TGTGCCAGCAGGGACTCGATGAGCAATCAGCCCCAGCATTTT. This gives the protein CASRDSMSNQPQHF.

This rearrangement joins TRBV6-5 to TRBJ1-4; tentative D call: TRBD1 (6 bases). Looked up from germline, CDR1 is MNHEY and CDR2 is SVGAGI. The CDR3 runs 14 residues. V was cut by 6 bases and J by 6 bases, with 14 bases left in between. The CDR3 sequence is CASRVSGEHEKLFF. In DNA, the CDR3 is TGTGCCAGCAGGGTTTCAGGGGAGCATGAAAAACTGTTTTTT.

The V call is TRBV6-5, the J call TRBJ2-3, with D perhaps matching TRBD2 (6 bases). The V and J ends lost 8 bases and 2 bases respectively, with 11 bases between them. The length of the CDR3 is 13 residues. Per germline, CDR1 MNHEY and CDR2 SVGAGI. CDR3 coding DNA: TGTGCCAGCGCTGGGACTTTCACAGATACGCAGTATTTT. Translation gives CASAGTFTDTQYF.

V is TRBV29-1 and J is TRBJ1-4; a weak D match, TRBD1 (6 bases). Germline values: CDR1 SQVTM, CDR2 ANQGSEA. This CDR3 comprises 15 residues. The V gene lost 2 bases and the J gene lost 8 bases, with 18 bases spanning the gap. Here the CDR3 reads CSVELQRGHKEKLFF. CDR3 nucleotide sequence: TGCAGCGTTGAACTCCAACGGGGACATAAGGAAAAACTGTTTTTT.

The CDR3 loop is CASRASSGGVGELFF. Written as DNA, the CDR3 is TGTGCCAGCAGAGCCTCTAGCGGGGGGGTCGGGGAGCTGTTTTTT. The chain joins TRBV2 to TRBJ2-2; 12 bases map to TRBD2. The CDR3 sequence is 15 residues long. Germline CDR1 reads SNHLY; CDR2 reads FYNNEI. The trim removed 6 bases at V and 7 bases at J, leaving 6 bases unmatched. Combining the CDR3 with reference TRBV2 and TRBJ2-2 gives the whole variable domain EPEVTQTPSHQVTQMGQEVILRCVPISNHLYFYWYRQILGQKVEFLVSFYNNEISEKSEIFDDQFSVERPDGSNFTLKIRSTKLEDSAMYFCASRASSGGVGELFFGEGSRLTVL.

The chain couples TRBV28 to TRBJ1-6; 12 nucleotides align to TRBD1. The trim removed 5 bases at V and 5 bases at J, leaving 4 bases unmatched. The CDR3 covers 16 residues. The germline gives CDR1 MDHEN, CDR2 SYDVKM. CDR3 nucleotides: TGTGCCAGCAGTGGGGACAGGGGGCTAAATAATTCACCCCTCCACTTT. Encoded protein: CASSGDRGLNNSPLHF.

The chain employs TRBV6-5 and TRBJ2-5; 12 nucleotides match TRBD2. Germline V gene sequence: CDR1 MNHEY, CDR2 SVGAGI. The CDR3 covers 15 residues. With 7 bases clipped from V and 4 bases from J, the junction kept 7 bases outside the gene matches. CDR3 DNA sequence: TGTGCCAGCACCACGGGACTAGCGGGTGGAGAGACCCAGTACTTC. Translated, it gives CASTTGLAGGETQYF.

V and J are TRBV10-3 and TRBJ1-5; possibly TRBD1 for D (6 bases). Trimming took off 7 bases at V and 0 bases at J, with 13 bases between the two ends. The CDR3 runs to 15 residues. CDR1 and CDR2 (germline): ENHRY, SYGVKD. This CDR3 reads CAIIGQINSNQPQHF. The CDR3 bases are TGTGCCATCATAGGACAGATAAATAGCAATCAGCCCCAGCATTTT.

As DNA, the CDR3 is TGTGCCAGCAGTTCCCTGGGGGGTTCCTATGGCTACACCTTC. This sequence encodes CASSSLGGSYGYTF. The chain is built from TRBV2 and TRBJ1-2; a weak D match, TRBD1 (5 bases). Trimming shortened V by 5 bases and J by 4 bases, and 14 bases separated the two germline ends. The CDR3 has 14 amino acids. From germline, CDR1 is SNHLY and CDR2 FYNNEI.

This chain links TRBV27 with TRBJ2-7, with 12 bases fitting TRBD2. Germline V gives CDR1 MNHEY, CDR2 SMNVEV (reference sequence). Trimming removed 6 bases from V and 4 bases from J; junction bases left unmatched: 4. The CDR3 extends over 14 amino acids. The DNA of the CDR3 is TGTGCCAGCAGGGAAGGACTAGCGGGGTACGAGCAGTACTTC. Its translation is CASREGLAGYEQYF.

The CDR3 region is CASSFPPDGGGAEAFF. CDR3 nucleotides: TGCGCCAGCAGCTTCCCCCCGGACGGAGGTGGGGCTGAAGCTTTCTTT. The chain combines TRBV5-1 with TRBJ1-1; no definite D call. The ends were cut back, 2 bases at V and 6 bases at J, with 20 bases in the middle. The V gene's germline CDR1 is SGHRS and CDR2 YFSETQ. There are 16 residues in the CDR3.

The chain combines TRBV28 with TRBJ1-5; tentatively, D is TRBD1 (6 bases). The germline V gene encodes CDR1 MDHEN and CDR2 SYDVKM. Trimming took 6 bases from V and 4 from J, leaving 28 bases between them. This CDR3 spans 19 amino acids. CDR3 coding DNA: TGTGCCAGCAGGGTGGCCCCGACTCGGACTGGGGGGGCTAATCAGCCCCAGCATTTT. This gives the protein CASRVAPTRTGGANQPQHF.

This clone has only a few counts. This chain links TRBV23-1 with TRBJ1-1; D is perhaps TRBD1 (5 bases). TRBV23-1 is reported as an ORF; its role is uncertain. Trimming removed 0 bases from V and 1 base from J, with 9 bases in between. This CDR3 has 15 residues. The CDR3 coding sequence is TGCGCCAGCAGTCAATCAGCACAGGCGAACACTGAAGCTTTCTTT. It codes for CASSQSAQANTEAFF.

The gene calls are TRBV28 and TRBJ1-1; 8 bases agree with TRBD1. Germline CDR1 and CDR2: MDHEN and SYDVKM. The CDR3 has 16 residues. V gave up 6 bases and J gave up 4 bases; unmatched junction bases: 13. CDR3 sequence (DNA): TGTGCCAGCAGCCCCAGTCCCGGACAGGGAGGCACTGAAGCTTTCTTT. Its protein product is CASSPSPGQGGTEAFF.

This clone was detected only once. The chain combines TRBV6-6 with TRBJ2-7; D possibly corresponds to TRBD2 (6 bases). The V gene lost 2 bases and the J gene lost 5 bases, with 10 bases spanning the gap. CDR1 MNHNY and CDR2 SVGAGI come from the germline V gene (reference sequence). The CDR3 is 13 amino acids. CDR3 sequence: CASSYRREDEQYF. The DNA for the CDR3 is TGTGCCAGCAGTTACCGTAGGGAGGACGAGCAGTACTTC.

The gene calls are TRBV6-5 and TRBJ2-2; D is ambiguous. Germline CDR1 is MNHEY and CDR2 is SVGAGI. Between the trimmed V and J ends, which lost 6 bases and 3 bases, there was a span of 11 bases. There are 14 residues in the CDR3. CDR3 loop: CASRHQVDTGELFF. In nucleotides, the CDR3 is TGTGCCAGCAGGCACCAGGTGGACACCGGGGAGCTGTTTTTT.

The chain employs TRBV7-3 and TRBJ2-2; 9 bases fit TRBD1. Germline V gene data show CDR1 as SGHTA and CDR2 as FQGTGA. J lost 8 bases, V lost 1 base, and 5 bases had no gene match. The CDR3 is made up of 15 amino acids. CDR3 in DNA: TGTGCCAGCAGCTTAAAGGGACAGGGTGTTGGGGAGCTGTTTTTT. It yields the protein CASSLKGQGVGELFF. Drawing the rest from reference TRBV7-3 and TRBJ2-2, the complete variable domain is GAGVSQTPSNKVTEKGKYVELRCDPISGHTALYWYRQSLGQGPEFLIYFQGTGAADDSGLPNDRFFAVRPEGSVSTLKIQRTERGDSAVYLCASSLKGQGVGELFFGEGSRLTVL.

The chain is built from TRBV28 and TRBJ2-2; 14 bases align to TRBD2. J gave up 3 bases and V 6 bases, and 18 bases lay outside the gene matches. The CDR3 contains 21 residues. CDR1 and CDR2 from the germline V gene are MDHEN and SYDVKM. CDR3 in amino acids: CASRATAATGTSGGDTGELFF. CDR3 DNA: TGTGCCAGCAGGGCCACCGCGGCGACCGGGACTAGCGGGGGTGACACCGGGGAGCTGTTTTTT.

Here the CDR3 DNA reads TGTGCCATCAGTGGAGGGGGGGAAAGGAATTCACCCCTCCACTTT. Its protein product is CAISGGGERNSPLHF. The chain is built from TRBV10-3 and TRBJ1-6; maybe TRBD1 (6 bases). Trimming removed 4 bases from V and 7 bases from J, with 14 bases in between. The CDR3 covers 15 residues. Germline lookup yields CDR1 ENHRY and CDR2 SYGVKD.

The chain links TRBV27 to TRBJ2-7, with a possible D match to TRBD1 (5 bases). The length of the CDR3 is 14 residues. CDR1 MNHEY and CDR2 SMNVEV come from the germline V gene (reference sequence). The V end lost 3 bases, the J end lost 5 bases, and 14 bases lay between the germline ends. CDR3 coding DNA: TGTGCCAGCAGTTTCACGCGACAGTCCCACGAGCAGTACTTC. This sequence encodes CASSFTRQSHEQYF.

This clone occurred once. This rearrangement joins TRBV30 to TRBJ2-7; a weak D match, TRBD1 (6 bases). Germline CDR1 and CDR2: GTSNPN and SVGIG (reference sequence). The CDR3 is 14 residues long. Deletions cut 1 base from V and 1 base from J, with 11 bases between. The CDR3 protein is CAWSGRGSSYEQYF. The CDR3 nucleotides are TGTGCCTGGAGTGGCAGGGGTTCGTCCTACGAGCAGTACTTC.

This clone has just a few counts. The chain links TRBV4-3 to TRBJ1-2, with 7 bases that match TRBD1. Trimming took 1 base from V and 3 from J; bases not matched to a gene: 2. Germline V gene sequence: CDR1 LGHNA, CDR2 YSLEER. The CDR3 consists of 14 residues. DNA for the CDR3: TGCGCCAGCAGCCAAGGGGACAGCTACTATGGCTACACCTTC. Its protein is CASSQGDSYYGYTF.

The V and J genes are TRBV7-2 and TRBJ2-7; D remains unclear. This CDR3 comprises 12 residues. The germline CDR1 and CDR2 sequences are SGHTA and FQGNSA. Trimming pared 3 bases from V and 3 bases from J, leaving 6 bases between. The CDR3: CASSLTVYEQYF. DNA for the CDR3: TGTGCCAGCAGCTTGACTGTCTACGAGCAGTACTTC.

The J gene is TRBJ2-3, the V gene TRBV2; possibly TRBD2 for D (6 bases). Trimming left V 6 bases short and J 4 bases short, with 20 bases between. There are 16 residues in the CDR3. Germline V gives CDR1 SNHLY, CDR2 FYNNEI. The CDR3 DNA is TGTGCCAGCAGCGGAGGTCTGGGGGGTAGCGCAGATACGCAGTATTTT. Its translation: CASSGGLGGSADTQYF.

CDR3 residues: CASSRLPGQSYTF. As DNA, the CDR3 is TGTGCCAGCAGCCGACTACCGGGACAGAGCTACACCTTC. The chain joins TRBV11-2 to TRBJ1-2; 7 bases agree with TRBD1. CDR1 SGHAT and CDR2 FQNNGV come from the germline V gene. This CDR3 is built from 13 residues. The ends lost 5 bases at V and 9 bases at J; junction bases unmatched: 9.

The chain joins TRBV10-3 to TRBJ2-2; TRBD1 matches at 8 bases. The CDR3 has 12 residues. V gave up 10 bases and J gave up 6 bases; unmatched junction bases: 4. Germline V lookup: CDR1 ENHRY, CDR2 SYGVKD. DNA for the CDR3: TGTGCCACGACAGGGGCGGCCGGGGAGCTGTTTTTT. Translating gives CATTGAAGELFF.

The gene calls are TRBV2 and TRBJ2-2; D is undetermined. The CDR3 has 12 amino acids. CDR1 is SNHLY, CDR2 FYNNEI, per germline. The V end was cut by 8 bases, the J end by 3 bases, with 7 bases between. CDR3 loop: CASGLYTGELFF. CDR3 coding DNA: TGTGCCAGCGGGCTATACACCGGGGAGCTGTTTTTT.

The chain joins TRBV11-2 to TRBJ2-3; 9 bases map to TRBD2. V shed 1 base, J shed 4 bases, and the junction held 3 bases outside the gene matches. CDR3 length: 15 amino acids. Germline lookup yields CDR1 SGHAT and CDR2 FQNNGV. DNA for the CDR3: TGTGCCAGCAGCTTAGTAAGCGGGGGGCCAGATACGCAGTATTTT. It encodes CASSLVSGGPDTQYF.

This clone was seen only once. The V and J genes are TRBV2 and TRBJ2-5, with 9 bases aligning to TRBD1. The J segment lost 5 bases and the V segment lost 5 bases, leaving 15 bases of the junction unmatched. CDR3 size: 17 residues. Germline loops: CDR1 SNHLY, CDR2 FYNNEI. In DNA, the CDR3 is TGTGCCAGCAGTATCATGCGGAAAACAGGGGGCCGGGAGACCCAGTACTTC. Translation gives CASSIMRKTGGRETQYF.

This clone was counted a single time. The chain's CDR3 is CASSPEQGYGSLNTEAFF. The CDR3 coding sequence is TGCGCCAGCAGCCCCGAGCAGGGGTACGGGTCACTGAACACTGAAGCTTTCTTT. The chain combines TRBV5-1 with TRBJ1-1; D possibly corresponds to TRBD1 (6 bases). Germline CDR1 reads SGHRS; CDR2 reads YFSETQ. The CDR3 has 18 residues. The germline V and J ends were trimmed by 4 bases and 0 bases, with 22 bases remaining between them.